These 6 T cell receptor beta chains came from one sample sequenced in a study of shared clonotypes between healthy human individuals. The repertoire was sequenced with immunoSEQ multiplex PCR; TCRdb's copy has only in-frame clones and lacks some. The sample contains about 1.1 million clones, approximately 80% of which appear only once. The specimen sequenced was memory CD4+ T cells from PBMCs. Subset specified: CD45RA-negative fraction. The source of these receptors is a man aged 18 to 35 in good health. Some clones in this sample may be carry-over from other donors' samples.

The CDR3: CSAEGTDTQYF. As DNA, the CDR3 is TGCAGTGCCGAGGGCACAGATACGCAGTATTTT. The chain has TRBV20-1 and TRBJ2-3; D gene unclear. The V and J ends lost 6 bases and 1 base respectively, with 5 bases between them. The CDR3 runs 11 residues. From germline, CDR1 is DFQATT and CDR2 SNEGSKA (reference sequence).

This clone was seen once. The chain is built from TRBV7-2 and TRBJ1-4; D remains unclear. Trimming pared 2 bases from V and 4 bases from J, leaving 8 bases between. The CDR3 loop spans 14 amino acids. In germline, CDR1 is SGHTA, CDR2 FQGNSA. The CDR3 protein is CASSLRRVNEKLFF. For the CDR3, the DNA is TGTGCCAGCAGCTTAAGGCGGGTTAATGAAAAACTGTTTTTT.

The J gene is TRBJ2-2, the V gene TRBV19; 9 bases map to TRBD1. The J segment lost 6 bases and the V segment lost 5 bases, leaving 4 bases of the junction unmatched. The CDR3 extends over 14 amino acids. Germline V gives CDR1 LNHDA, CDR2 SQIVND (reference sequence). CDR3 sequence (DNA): TGTGCCAGTAGTTGGGACAGGGCATCCGGGGAGCTGTTTTTT. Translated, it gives CASSWDRASGELFF.

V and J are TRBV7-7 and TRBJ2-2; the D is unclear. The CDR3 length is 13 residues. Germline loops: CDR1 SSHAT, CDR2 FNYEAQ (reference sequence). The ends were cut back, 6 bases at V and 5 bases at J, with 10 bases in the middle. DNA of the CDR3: TGTGCCAGCAGTCCTAGAAGGACCGGGGAGCTGTTTTTT. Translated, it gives CASSPRRTGELFF.

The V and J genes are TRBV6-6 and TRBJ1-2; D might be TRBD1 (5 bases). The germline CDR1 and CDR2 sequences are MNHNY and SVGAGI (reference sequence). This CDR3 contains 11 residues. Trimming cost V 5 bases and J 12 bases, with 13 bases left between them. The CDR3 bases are TGTGCCAGCAGTCAACGACAAGGGGACACCTTC. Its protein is CASSQRQGDTF.

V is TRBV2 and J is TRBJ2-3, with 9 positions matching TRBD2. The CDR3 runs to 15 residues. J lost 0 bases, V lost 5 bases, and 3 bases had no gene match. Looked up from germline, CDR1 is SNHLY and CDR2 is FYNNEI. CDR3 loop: CASSRREGSTDTQYF. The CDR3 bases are TGTGCCAGCAGTCGGCGGGAGGGCAGCACAGATACGCAGTATTTT.